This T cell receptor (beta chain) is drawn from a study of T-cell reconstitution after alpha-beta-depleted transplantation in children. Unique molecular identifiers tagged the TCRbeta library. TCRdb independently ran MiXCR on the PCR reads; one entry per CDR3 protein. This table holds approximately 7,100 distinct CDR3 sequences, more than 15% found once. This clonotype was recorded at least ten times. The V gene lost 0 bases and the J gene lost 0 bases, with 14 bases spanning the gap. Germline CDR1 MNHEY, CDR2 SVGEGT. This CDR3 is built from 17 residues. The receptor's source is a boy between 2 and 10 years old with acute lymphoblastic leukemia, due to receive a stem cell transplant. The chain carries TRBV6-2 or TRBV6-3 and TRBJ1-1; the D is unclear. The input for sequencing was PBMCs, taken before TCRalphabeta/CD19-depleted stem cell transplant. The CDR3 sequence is CASSYSRSRTVNTEAFF. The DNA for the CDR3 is TGTGCCAGCAGTTACTCGAGGAGTAGGACTGTGAACACTGAAGCTTTCTTT.